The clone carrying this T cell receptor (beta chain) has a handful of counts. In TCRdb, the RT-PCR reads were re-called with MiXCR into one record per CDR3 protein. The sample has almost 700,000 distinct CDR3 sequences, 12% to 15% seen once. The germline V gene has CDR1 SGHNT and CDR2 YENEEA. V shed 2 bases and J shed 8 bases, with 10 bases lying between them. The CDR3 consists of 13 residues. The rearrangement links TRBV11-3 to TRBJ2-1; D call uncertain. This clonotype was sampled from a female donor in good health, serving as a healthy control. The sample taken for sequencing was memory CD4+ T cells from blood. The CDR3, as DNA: TGTGCCAGCAGCTTAACTGATAGTGATGAGCAGTTCTTC. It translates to CASSLTDSDEQFF.